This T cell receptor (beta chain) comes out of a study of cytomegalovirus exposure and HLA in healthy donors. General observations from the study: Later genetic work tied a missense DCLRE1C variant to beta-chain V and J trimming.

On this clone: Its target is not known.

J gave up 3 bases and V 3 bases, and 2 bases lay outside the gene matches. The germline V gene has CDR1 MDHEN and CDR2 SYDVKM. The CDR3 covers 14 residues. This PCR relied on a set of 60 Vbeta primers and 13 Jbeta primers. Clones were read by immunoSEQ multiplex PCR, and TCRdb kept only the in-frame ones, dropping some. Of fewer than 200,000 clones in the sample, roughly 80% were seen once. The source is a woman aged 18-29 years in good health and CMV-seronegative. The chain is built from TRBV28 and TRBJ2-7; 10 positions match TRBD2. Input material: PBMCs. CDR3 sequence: CASSFSSGSYEQYF. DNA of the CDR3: TGTGCCAGCAGTTTTTCTAGCGGGAGCTACGAGCAGTACTTC.